These T cell receptor beta chains were read from a single sample in a study of cytomegalovirus exposure and HLA in healthy donors. Clones were read by immunoSEQ multiplex PCR, and TCRdb kept only the in-frame ones, dropping some. This sample has some 140,000 clones, with about 81% found just once. Sequenced material: PBMCs. These receptors all stem from a woman aged 50 to 65 in good health and CMV-seropositive. Both conserved end residues are part of each CDR3. The order of the fields is D gene, J gene, clone size, V gene, CDR3 protein, CDR3 DNA. The D gene is left open where the match is weak. Clone sizes are given selectively: once, few, many, or a class where the clone is expanded.

- TRBJ1-5 - TRBV6-5 CASSYSEKQPQHF TGTGCCAGCAGTTACTCCGAGAAGCAGCCCCAGCATTTT
TRBD1 TRBJ1-1 - TRBV10-2 CASRRDRVRTEAFF TGCGCCAGCAGGAGGGACAGGGTGAGAACTGAAGCTTTCTTT
- TRBJ1-2 - TRBV4-3 CASSQEEGANYGYTF TGCGCCAGCAGCCAAGAAGAGGGAGCTAACTATGGCTACACCTTC
TRBD2 TRBJ2-7 - TRBV19 CASSIDLGLAGSYEQYF TGTGCCAGTAGTATAGATCTAGGACTAGCGGGTTCCTACGAGCAGTACTTC
TRBD1 TRBJ1-4 once TRBV19 CASSRGQGPGKLFF TGTGCCAGTAGTAGGGGACAGGGTCCGGGAAAACTGTTTTTT
TRBD2 TRBJ2-2 few TRBV5-1 CASSLLEREFTGELFF TGCGCCAGCAGCCTGCTGGAGCGGGAGTTTACCGGGGAGCTGTTTTTT
TRBD1 TRBJ1-1 - TRBV5-1 CASSLGGGQGAGEAFF TGCGCCAGCAGCTTGGGGGGTGGACAGGGGGCAGGTGAAGCTTTCTTT
TRBD1 TRBJ2-3 - TRBV19 CASSMNRGADTQYF TGTGCCAGTAGTATGAACAGGGGAGCAGATACGCAGTATTTT
- TRBJ2-7 - TRBV28 CASTPGLAPYEQYF TGTGCCAGCACCCCTGGACTTGCCCCCTACGAGCAGTACTTC
TRBD2 TRBJ2-3 - TRBV2 CASSGTSGGLTSTDTQYF TGTGCCAGCAGTGGGACTAGCGGGGGGTTGACTTCCACAGATACGCAGTATTTT
- TRBJ1-1 - TRBV29-1 CSVELRGTEAFF TGCAGCGTTGAATTACGGGGGACTGAAGCTTTCTTT
TRBD1 TRBJ2-3 - TRBV6-6 CASSYPTGGTDTQYF TGTGCCAGCAGTTACCCGACAGGGGGCACAGATACGCAGTATTTT
- TRBJ1-1 - TRBV5-4 CASSGAVTGNTEAFF TGTGCCAGCAGCGGGGCGGTTACAGGTAACACTGAAGCTTTCTTT
TRBD1 TRBJ1-2 - TRBV25-1 CASRGQGSYNYGYTF TGTGCCAGCAGGGGACAGGGGAGCTATAACTATGGCTACACCTTC
- TRBJ1-6 - TRBV4-3 CASSQEPRSSYNSPLHF TGCGCCAGCAGCCAAGAACCCCGGAGCTCCTATAATTCACCCCTCCACTTT
- TRBJ2-7 - TRBV18 CASSPGRGFSYEQYF TGTGCCAGCTCACCAGGCAGGGGTTTCTCCTACGAGCAGTACTTC
- TRBJ1-2 - TRBV5-6 CASSPSRDNYGYTF TGTGCCAGCAGCCCCTCGAGAGATAACTATGGCTACACCTTC
TRBD1 TRBJ2-2 few TRBV2 CASSRGQVAGELFF TGTGCCAGCAGTAGGGGACAGGTCGCCGGGGAGCTGTTTTTT
TRBD2 TRBJ2-7 once TRBV4-1 CASSQGSGAASYEQYF TGCGCCAGCAGCCAAGGGAGCGGGGCAGCCTCCTACGAGCAGTACTTC
TRBD1 TRBJ2-1 - TRBV13 CASKLEGGSHNEQFF TGTGCCAGCAAATTAGAAGGGGGCTCCCACAATGAGCAGTTCTTC
- TRBJ2-1 - TRBV15 CATSTLLSSYNEQFF TGTGCCACCAGCACCCTTTTGAGCTCCTACAATGAGCAGTTCTTC
- TRBJ2-1 - TRBV29-1 CSLSPQGSGQFF TGCAGCCTGTCCCCCCAGGGGAGTGGGCAGTTCTTC
TRBD2 TRBJ2-7 - TRBV19 CASSAGEAGYEQYF TGTGCCAGTAGTGCGGGGGAGGCCGGCTACGAGCAGTACTTC
- TRBJ1-5 - TRBV28 CASSPSPRTNQPQHF TGTGCCAGCAGCCCTTCTCCCCGAACTAATCAGCCCCAGCATTTT
TRBD2 TRBJ2-7 - TRBV18 CASSQTSGSVDEQYF TGTGCCAGCTCACAAACTAGCGGGAGTGTAGACGAGCAGTACTTC
- TRBJ2-5 - TRBV11-2 CASSLVGGGLGGTQYF TGTGCCAGCAGCTTAGTAGGAGGTGGCTTGGGCGGGACCCAGTACTTC
- TRBJ2-7 - TRBV5-1 CASSQTLSRAKGEQYF TGCGCCAGCAGCCAAACCCTTTCCAGGGCAAAAGGCGAGCAGTACTTC
- TRBJ1-2 - TRBV30 CAWSAPRVRVGYTF TGTGCCTGGAGTGCCCCTCGGGTCCGGGTTGGCTACACCTTC
TRBD2 TRBJ2-7 - TRBV6-1 CASSEARAGVGEQYF TGTGCCAGCAGTGAAGCGCGGGCGGGAGTTGGGGAGCAGTACTTC
TRBD2 TRBJ2-3 - TRBV7-9 CASSLSGTSGSWDTQYF TGTGCCAGCAGCCTATCCGGGACTAGCGGGAGTTGGGATACGCAGTATTTT
TRBD1 TRBJ1-4 - TRBV19 CASYSRGQGEKLFF TGTGCCTCCTACTCCAGGGGGCAGGGTGAAAAACTGTTTTTT
TRBD2 TRBJ2-3 - TRBV11-2 CASSSRTSGASTDTQYF TGTGCCAGCAGCTCCCGGACTAGCGGGGCTAGCACAGATACGCAGTATTTT
- TRBJ1-1 - TRBV11-1 CASRDRSGTEAFF TGTGCCAGCAGAGACAGGTCGGGCACTGAAGCTTTCTTT
TRBD1 TRBJ1-2 - TRBV2 CASSVRTGGYGYTF TGTGCCAGCAGTGTGAGAACAGGGGGTTATGGCTACACCTTC
TRBD2 TRBJ2-7 - TRBV11-2 CASSLGLAGGYEQYF TGTGCCAGCAGCTTAGGGCTAGCGGGAGGGTACGAGCAGTACTTC
- TRBJ2-7 - TRBV30 CAWSVSYEQYF TGTGCCTGGAGTGTATCTTACGAGCAGTACTTC
TRBD2 TRBJ2-1 once TRBV7-6 CASSLVGLAGGLYNEQFF TGTGCCAGCAGCTTAGTCGGTTTAGCGGGAGGGCTCTACAATGAGCAGTTCTTC
- TRBJ2-7 medium-sized TRBV6-6 CASSPQDYEQYF TGTGCCAGCAGTCCCCAGGACTACGAGCAGTACTTC
- TRBJ2-5 - TRBV25-1 CASSEYIEETQYF TGTGCCAGCAGTGAATATATAGAAGAGACCCAGTACTTC
TRBD2 TRBJ2-1 - TRBV7-3 CASSLTPAGAYNEQFF TGTGCCAGCAGCTTAACCCCAGCGGGAGCGTACAATGAGCAGTTCTTC
TRBD2 TRBJ2-3 few TRBV30 CAGHVAGGSDTQYF TGTGCCGGACACGTAGCGGGGGGATCAGATACGCAGTATTTT
- TRBJ1-1 once TRBV28 CASSFGNVGTEAFF TGTGCCAGCAGTTTTGGCAACGTTGGCACTGAAGCTTTCTTT
- TRBJ1-1 - TRBV7-3 CASSPGRNTEAFF TGTGCCAGCAGCCCTGGGCGTAACACTGAAGCTTTCTTT
- TRBJ2-5 - TRBV4-1 CASSRQVEQETQYF TGCGCCAGCAGCAGACAGGTGGAGCAAGAGACCCAGTACTTC
- TRBJ2-1 - TRBV6-1 CASHRVIGVFTEQFF TGTGCCAGTCACAGGGTCATAGGGGTATTTACTGAGCAGTTCTTC
- TRBJ1-1 - TRBV7-2 CASSRYPQTKWNTEAFF TGTGCCAGCAGCCGATACCCACAAACCAAGTGGAACACTGAAGCTTTCTTT
- TRBJ1-2 - TRBV2 CASRAGGIGYGYTF TGTGCCAGCAGGGCCGGGGGGATAGGGTATGGCTACACCTTC
- TRBJ1-1 - TRBV28 CASSFPPSVVPEAFF TGTGCCAGCAGTTTCCCCCCCTCAGTGGTCCCTGAAGCTTTCTTT
- TRBJ2-2 - TRBV7-8 CASSLRVAGSAGELFF TGTGCCAGCAGCTTAAGGGTGGCAGGGTCCGCCGGGGAGCTGTTTTTT
TRBD1 TRBJ1-3 - TRBV6-1 CASRSGQAGNTIYF TGTGCCAGCAGATCTGGACAGGCTGGAAACACCATATATTTT
TRBD2 TRBJ2-7 - TRBV11-3 CASSLPLAGTSREQYF TGTGCCAGCAGCTTACCTCTAGCGGGAACCTCTCGCGAGCAGTACTTC
- TRBJ1-5 once TRBV19 CASMLDRRSNQPQHF TGTGCCAGTATGTTAGACAGAAGGAGCAATCAGCCCCAGCATTTT
- TRBJ2-7 - TRBV2 CASRRDTDYEQYF TGTGCCAGCAGAAGGGACACAGACTACGAGCAGTACTTC
- TRBJ1-2 few TRBV6-4 CASSEGSSYGYTF TGTGCCAGCAGTGAGGGGAGCTCCTATGGCTACACCTTC
- TRBJ1-1 once TRBV5-1 CASSLEGVAIREAFF TGCGCCAGCAGCTTGGAGGGGGTGGCAATACGAGAAGCTTTCTTT
TRBD1 TRBJ1-1 - TRBV2 CASKDRESTEAFF TGTGCCAGCAAAGACAGGGAGAGCACTGAAGCTTTCTTT
TRBD1 TRBJ2-2 few TRBV18 CASSPGQGLMTGELFF TGTGCCAGCTCACCCGGACAGGGTTTAATGACCGGGGAGCTGTTTTTT
TRBD1 TRBJ1-4 few TRBV9 CASSVRQGADEKLFF TGTGCCAGCAGCGTACGACAGGGGGCGGATGAAAAACTGTTTTTT
- TRBJ2-3 - TRBV5-1 CASSVGSSRDTQYF TGCGCCAGCAGCGTCGGGTCCAGTCGAGATACGCAGTATTTT
TRBD1 TRBJ1-1 - TRBV5-1 CASSSGTVEAFF TGCGCCAGCAGCTCCGGGACAGTAGAAGCTTTCTTT